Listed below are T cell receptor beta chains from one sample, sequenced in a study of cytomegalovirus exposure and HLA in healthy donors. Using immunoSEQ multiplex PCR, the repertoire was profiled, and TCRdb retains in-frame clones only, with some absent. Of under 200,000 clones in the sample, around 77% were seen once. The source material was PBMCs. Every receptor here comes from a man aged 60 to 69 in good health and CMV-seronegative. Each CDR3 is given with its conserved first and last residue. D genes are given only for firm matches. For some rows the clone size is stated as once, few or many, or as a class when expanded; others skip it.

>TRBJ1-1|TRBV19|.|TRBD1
TGTGCCAGTAGTAGGATTGGGACAGGGGGCACTGAAGCTTTCTTT
CASSRIGTGGTEAFF
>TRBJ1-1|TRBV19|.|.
TGTGCCAGTAGTATAGGGGGCCGAAATATCCCTGAAGCTTTCTTT
CASSIGGRNIPEAFF
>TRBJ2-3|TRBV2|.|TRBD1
TGTGCCAGCAGTAGGACAGGGTTGGCCACAGATACGCAGTATTTT
CASSRTGLATDTQYF
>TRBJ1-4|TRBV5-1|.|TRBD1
TGCGCCAGCAGCCCCCCCCGGACAGGGGATGAGGATGAAAAACTGTTTTTT
CASSPPRTGDEDEKLFF
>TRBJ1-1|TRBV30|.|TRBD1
TGTGCCTGGAGTTGGCCAGGGGGGAACACTGAAGCTTTCTTT
CAWSWPGGNTEAFF
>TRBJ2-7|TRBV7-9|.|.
TGTGCCAGCAGCTTTACAGGGACTAACCACTACGAGCAGTACTTC
CASSFTGTNHYEQYF
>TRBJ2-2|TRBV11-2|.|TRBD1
TGTGCCAGCAGCGGAAGGACAGGAAGGGAGACCGGGGAGCTGTTTTTT
CASSGRTGRETGELFF
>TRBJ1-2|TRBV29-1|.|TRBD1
TGCAGCGTTGTATCGGGACAGGGTCACTATGGCTACACCTTC
CSVVSGQGHYGYTF
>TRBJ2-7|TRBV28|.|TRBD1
TGTGCCAGCAGCTCACCGGGACAGTCCTACGAGCAGTACTTC
CASSSPGQSYEQYF
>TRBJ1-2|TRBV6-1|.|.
TGTGCCAGCAGTGAAGCGCCAGGGGACCCAGCCTATGGCTACACCTTC
CASSEAPGDPAYGYTF
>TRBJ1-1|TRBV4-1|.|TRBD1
TGCGCCAGCAGCCAAGATGGACATACTGGGACAGTCGGTGAAGCTTTCTTT
CASSQDGHTGTVGEAFF
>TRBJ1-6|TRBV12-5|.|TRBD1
TGTGCTAGTGGTTTCGGGACAGTGAATTCACCCCTCCACTTT
CASGFGTVNSPLHF
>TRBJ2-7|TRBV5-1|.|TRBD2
TGCGCCAGCAGCCGGACGACTAGCGGACCGGACTACGAGCAGTACTTC
CASSRTTSGPDYEQYF
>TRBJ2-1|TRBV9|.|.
TGTGCCAGCAGCGTAGTGGCGGGCCAGAGTGAGCAGTTCTTC
CASSVVAGQSEQFF
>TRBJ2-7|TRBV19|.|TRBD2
TGTGCCAGTAGTACCGGGACTAGCGGGGGCTTTAGCTCCTACGAGCAGTACTTC
CASSTGTSGGFSSYEQYF
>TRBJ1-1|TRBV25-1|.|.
TGTGCCAGCAAGGGGCAGTTGAACACTGAAGCTTTCTTT
CASKGQLNTEAFF
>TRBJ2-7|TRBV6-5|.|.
TGTGCCAGCAGTCTTACCCATATGACTGTGGAGCAGTACTTC
CASSLTHMTVEQYF
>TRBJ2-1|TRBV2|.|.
TGTGCCAGCAGTACCGACAGGGAGGACAATGAGCAGTTCTTC
CASSTDREDNEQFF
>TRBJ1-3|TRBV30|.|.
TGTGCCTGGAGTGTTCTAGGAGCTGGAAACACCATATATTTT
CAWSVLGAGNTIYF
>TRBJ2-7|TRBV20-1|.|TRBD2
TGCAGTGGACTAGCGGGAAACGAGCAGTACTTC
CSGLAGNEQYF
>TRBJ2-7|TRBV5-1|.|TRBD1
TGCGCCAGCAGCTTCCGGGACAGGGCTTACGAGCAGTACTTC
CASSFRDRAYEQYF
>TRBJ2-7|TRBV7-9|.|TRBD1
TGTGCCAGCAGCTTTCCGGGACAGATCTACGAGCAGTACTTC
CASSFPGQIYEQYF
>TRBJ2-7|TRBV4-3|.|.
TGCGCCAGCAGCCAAGACCAACTAGCCCTCGAGCAGTACTTC
CASSQDQLALEQYF
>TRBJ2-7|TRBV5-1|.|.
TGCGCCAGCAGTTCAGCCGACAGGACCTACGAGCAGTACTTC
CASSSADRTYEQYF
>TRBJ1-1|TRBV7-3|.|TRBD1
TGTGCCAGCAGCATTACAGGGGACGCTTTCTTT
CASSITGDAFF
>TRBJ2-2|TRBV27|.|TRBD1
TGTGCCAGCAGTGTAGACCGGGACAGACTACGAACGACCGGGGAGCTGTTTTTT
CASSVDRDRLRTTGELFF
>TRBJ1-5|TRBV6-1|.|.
TGTGCCAGCAACCCCCGCAGTAGCAATCAGCCCCAGCATTTT
CASNPRSSNQPQHF
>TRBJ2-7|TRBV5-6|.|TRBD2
TGTGCCAGCAGCCCCGATCGACTAGCAAACGAGCAGTACTTC
CASSPDRLANEQYF
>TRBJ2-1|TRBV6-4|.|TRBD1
TGTGCCAGCAGTGAAGGACAGGGCCCATACAATGAGCAGTTCTTC
CASSEGQGPYNEQFF
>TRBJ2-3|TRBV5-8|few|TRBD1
TGTGCCAGCAGCAGAGGACAGGGCGTCACAGATACGCAGTATTTT
CASSRGQGVTDTQYF
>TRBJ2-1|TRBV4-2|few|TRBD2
TGTGCCAGCAGCCAAACAAGCGGGAGGGCCTACAATGAGCAGTTCTTC
CASSQTSGRAYNEQFF
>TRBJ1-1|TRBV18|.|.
TGTGCCAGCTCACCCCTGGCAGGCACTGAAGCTTTCTTT
CASSPLAGTEAFF
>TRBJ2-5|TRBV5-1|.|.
TGCGCCAGCAGCTTGGGAAGTTCGGGGCAAGAGACCCAGTACTTC
CASSLGSSGQETQYF
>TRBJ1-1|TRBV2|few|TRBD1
TGTGCCAGCAGTGAAGACAGGGGGTTGGGTGAAGCTTTCTTT
CASSEDRGLGEAFF
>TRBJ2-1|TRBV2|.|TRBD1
TGTGCCAGCAGTGAGAGAACCGGGACAGGGGTGTTGCGGCAGTTCTTC
CASSERTGTGVLRQFF
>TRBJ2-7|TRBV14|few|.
TGTGCCAGCAGCCATCCCGAACAGACCTACGAGCAGTACTTC
CASSHPEQTYEQYF
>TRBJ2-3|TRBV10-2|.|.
TGCGCCAGCAGTCCCGAGGGGGGCACAGATACGCAGTATTTT
CASSPEGGTDTQYF
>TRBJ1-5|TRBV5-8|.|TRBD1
TGTGCCAGCAGCTTGACAGGGGGGGCATGGCCCCAGCATTTT
CASSLTGGAWPQHF
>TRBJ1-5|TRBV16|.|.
TGTGCCAGCAGCCAATCGAGGTCGGGGGGCATCTTCAATCAGCCCCAGCATTTT
CASSQSRSGGIFNQPQHF
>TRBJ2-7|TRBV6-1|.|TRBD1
TGTGCCAGCAGCCGACAGGGGGCGCTTTACGAGCAGTACTTC
CASSRQGALYEQYF